Presented here are 17 T cell receptor beta chains from one specimen sequenced in a study of T cells after yellow fever vaccination. MiXCR, run by TCRdb on the 5' RACE reads, gives a single entry per CDR3 protein. Among fewer than 400,000 distinct CDR3 sequences listed, around a tenth were seen once. This specimen consisted of CD4+ T cells sorted from PBMCs, obtained 45 days after the yellow fever booster vaccination. The origin of the receptors is a man between 18 and 35 years old who received the YFV17D yellow fever vaccine.

The table lists this clonotype with a few counts. The rearrangement links TRBV5-1 to TRBJ2-1; no clear D. This CDR3 is built from 13 residues. V was cut by 3 bases and J by 9 bases, with 13 bases left in between. CDR1 is SGHRS and CDR2 is YFSETQ in the germline V gene. CDR3 DNA sequence: TGCGCCAGCAGCTGGGCTAGGGAAACTGAGCAGTTCTTC. Its translation is CASSWARETEQFF. Drawing the rest from reference TRBV5-1 and TRBJ2-1, the complete variable domain is KAGVTQTPRYLIKTRGQQVTLSCSPISGHRSVSWYQQTPGQGLQFLFEYFSETQRNKGNFPGRFSGRQFSNSRSEMNVSTLELGDSALYLCASSWARETEQFFGPGTRLTVL.

The chain uses TRBV10-3 and TRBJ1-1; 9 bases are a match to TRBD1. The CDR3 extends over 13 amino acids. Germline lookup yields CDR1 ENHRY and CDR2 SYGVKD. V lost 11 bases, J lost 5 bases, and 9 bases stayed unmatched. The CDR3 region is CAARRGTGTEAFF. The CDR3 DNA reads TGTGCCGCGAGAAGGGGGACAGGGACTGAAGCTTTCTTT.

This clonotype was found a few times. The J gene is TRBJ1-5, the V gene TRBV7-2; 11 nucleotides match TRBD1. The CDR3 contains 14 residues. Looked up from germline, CDR1 is SGHTA and CDR2 is FQGNSA. After removal of 5 bases from V and 5 bases from J, the junction contained 2 bases not matched to a gene. The DNA for the CDR3 is TGTGCCAGCAGCATGGGACAGGGGGATCAGCCCCAGCATTTT. It codes for CASSMGQGDQPQHF.

This clonotype was recorded only once. The rearrangement links TRBV7-3 to TRBJ2-5; TRBD2 aligns across 9 bases. The trim removed 1 base at V and 9 bases at J, leaving 12 bases unmatched. Germline CDR1 reads SGHTA; CDR2 reads FQGTGA. The CDR3 is 16 amino acids. The CDR3 DNA reads as TGTGCCAGCAGCTTAAATCCAGCGGGGGGTCTGGGGGCCCAGTACTTC. Residues: CASSLNPAGGLGAQYF.

This clonotype has at least ten counts. V usage is TRBV5-1 and J usage is TRBJ2-1, with 11 bases aligning to TRBD2. After removal of 0 bases from V and 8 bases from J, the junction contained 4 bases not matched to a gene. Per the germline V gene, CDR1 is SGHRS and CDR2 is YFSETQ. CDR3 length equals 15 residues. CDR3 DNA: TGCGCCAGCAGCTTGGCTAGCGGGGGGATATATGAGCAGTTCTTC. Amino acids: CASSLASGGIYEQFF.

This chain joins TRBV27 and TRBJ1-6; 11 positions match TRBD1. The germline CDR1 and CDR2 sequences are MNHEY and SMNVEV (reference sequence). After removal of 5 bases from V and 9 bases from J, the junction contained 9 bases not matched to a gene. The CDR3 has 16 amino acids. CDR3 residues: CASSAWDRGESSPLHF. The CDR3 coding sequence is TGTGCCAGCAGTGCGTGGGACAGGGGGGAAAGTTCACCCCTCCACTTT.

This clonotype has ten or more counts. The CDR3, as DNA: TGCAGTGCCCTACGGACGCCACACGCAACAGATACGCAGTATTTT. Its translation is CSALRTPHATDTQYF. The chain carries TRBV20-1 and TRBJ2-3; D gene unclear. Trimming stripped 6 bases from V and 3 bases from J, with 19 bases between. The CDR3 totals 15 residues. Germline loops: CDR1 DFQATT, CDR2 SNEGSKA (reference sequence).

This clonotype was seen repeatedly, ten times or more. The J gene is TRBJ2-2, the V gene TRBV18; D is unresolved. CDR1 KGHSH and CDR2 LQKENI come from the germline V gene. The CDR3 covers 13 residues. Trimming pared 6 bases from V and 4 bases from J, leaving 9 bases between. The DNA for the CDR3 is TGTGCCAGCTCTCGTACTACCACCGGGGAGCTGTTTTTT. The encoded protein is CASSRTTTGELFF.

This clonotype was picked up a small number of times. The chain recombines TRBV7-9 with TRBJ1-1, with a possible D match to TRBD1 (6 bases). Trimming took off 6 bases at V and 0 bases at J, with 11 bases between the two ends. In germline, CDR1 is SEHNR, CDR2 FQNEAQ (reference sequence). The CDR3 is made up of 14 amino acids. This CDR3 is CASRLGTLNTEAFF. CDR3 nucleotide sequence: TGTGCCAGCAGGCTGGGGACACTGAACACTGAAGCTTTCTTT.

This clonotype occurred many times. The chain couples TRBV7-2 to TRBJ2-2, with D possibly matching TRBD1 (5 bases). V gave up 5 bases and J gave up 6 bases, with 10 bases separating them. In germline, CDR1 is SGHTA, CDR2 FQGNSA. The CDR3 extends over 13 amino acids. In nucleotides, the CDR3 is TGTGCCAGCAGCCCCCTAGGGGCCGGGGAGCTGTTTTTT. This translates into CASSPLGAGELFF.

This clonotype has a count of ten or more. The genes are TRBV5-5 and TRBJ2-5, with D possibly matching TRBD1 (5 bases). The ends were cut back, 2 bases at V and 5 bases at J, with 13 bases in the middle. The germline CDR1 and CDR2 sequences are SGHKS and YYEKEE (reference sequence). This CDR3 region has 14 residues. The CDR3 sequence is CASSFRGPGETQYF. The CDR3 DNA follows: TGTGCCAGCAGCTTTAGAGGTCCAGGGGAGACCCAGTACTTC.

The chain carries TRBV7-9 and TRBJ2-1; TRBD1 is a possible D gene (6 bases). The CDR3 spans 15 residues. The ends were cut back, 5 bases at V and 8 bases at J, with 19 bases in the middle. CDR1 is SEHNR, CDR2 FQNEAQ, per germline (reference sequence). The CDR3 reads CASSLQGTQTHEQFF. For the CDR3, the DNA is TGTGCCAGCAGCCTACAGGGTACCCAAACCCATGAGCAGTTCTTC.

The chain recombines TRBV20-1 with TRBJ1-2; D not certain. In germline, CDR1 is DFQATT, CDR2 SNEGSKA (reference sequence). This CDR3 has 13 amino acids. The V gene lost 3 bases and the J gene lost 4 bases, with 12 bases spanning the gap. Here the CDR3 DNA reads TGCAGTGCTAGCTCCGGGCCGGGCTATGGCTACACCTTC. Its translation is CSASSGPGYGYTF.

This clonotype was seen repeatedly, ten times or more. The genes are TRBV4-1 and TRBJ2-2; perhaps TRBD1 as D (6 bases). With 3 bases removed from V and 1 base from J, the gap between germline ends came to 9 bases. This CDR3 region has 15 residues. Germline CDR1 and CDR2: MGHRA and YSYEKL. CDR3 bases: TGCGCCAGCAGCCAGGGGGCTAAGAACACCGGGGAGCTGTTTTTT. This sequence encodes CASSQGAKNTGELFF.

V and J are TRBV5-4 and TRBJ2-3, with 11 bases matching TRBD2. This CDR3 spans 16 amino acids. The junction had 10 bases not matched to a gene; V was cut back by 4 bases and J by 6 bases. The V gene's germline CDR1 is SGHNT and CDR2 YYREEE (reference sequence). CDR3 DNA sequence: TGTGCCAGCAGCATGAATAGCGGGGGGGAGGGGGATACGCAGTATTTT. Translating gives CASSMNSGGEGDTQYF.

The V gene is TRBV7-8, the J gene TRBJ1-3; TRBD1 aligns across 7 bases. Germline CDR1 reads SGHVS; CDR2 reads FQNEAQ. The ends lost 5 bases at V and 5 bases at J; junction bases unmatched: 12. The CDR3 extends over 16 amino acids. CDR3 sequence reads: CASSPRGDRGRNTIYF. CDR3 coding DNA: TGTGCCAGCAGCCCCAGGGGGGATAGGGGAAGAAACACCATATATTTT. The full variable domain, its missing parts supplied by reference TRBV7-8 and TRBJ1-3, is GAGVSQSPRYKVAKRGQDVALRCDPISGHVSLFWYQQALGQGPEFLTYFQNEAQLDKSGLPSDRFFAERPEGSVSTLKIQRTQQEDSAVYLCASSPRGDRGRNTIYFGEGSWLTVV.

V is TRBV4-1 and J is TRBJ2-2, with 7 bases identical to TRBD2. Looked up from germline, CDR1 is MGHRA and CDR2 is YSYEKL. The CDR3 loop spans 17 amino acids. V gave up 4 bases and J gave up 9 bases; unmatched junction bases: 17. DNA of the CDR3: TGCGCCAGCAGCCCCCTGGGGGGGTACCAGACGAGGAGGGAGCTGTTTTTT. Protein: CASSPLGGYQTRRELFF.